This entry is about one TCR beta chain. Its antigen is not identified. The sample comes from a study of cytomegalovirus exposure and HLA in healthy donors. Study at large: The early release's HLA-typed donors yielded 65 million to 85 million unique TCRs. Study-wide findings and caveats: It was confirmed in vitro that a few of the CMV-associated chains were specific for CMV antigens.

Trimming removed 10 bases at V and 6 bases at J, with 19 bases between. This CDR3 spans 14 amino acids. Germline loops: CDR1 MNHEY, CDR2 SVGAGI. PCR was performed using 60 Vbeta and 13 Jbeta primers. TCRdb keeps only in-frame clones here, not all; method: immunoSEQ multiplex PCR. The table includes around 200,000 clones, 75% to 85% detected once. The clonotype comes from a woman between 50 and 59 years old in good health and CMV-seronegative. The rearrangement joins TRBV6-5 to TRBJ1-3; possibly TRBD1 for D (6 bases). Specimen: PBMCs. This CDR3 is CATGRAGEVNTIYF. CDR3 coding DNA: TGTGCCACCGGGCGGGCAGGGGAAGTAAACACCATATATTTT.